These T cell receptor beta chains were read from a single sample in a study of T cell responses to AZD1222 COVID-19 vaccine. The table came from immunoSEQ multiplex PCR; TCRdb's copy has only in-frame clones and leaves some out. The sample has some 120,000 clones; more than 85% are singletons. Sequencing used peripheral blood, obtained on day 0 of AZD1222 vaccination. The receptors were gathered from an adult in good health. CDR3s include the opening cysteine and the closing phenylalanine or tryptophan.

TRBV11-2	TRBJ1-3	CASSLGLKNTIYF
TRBV29-1	TRBJ2-1	CSVRERAVHPEQFF
TRBV28	TRBJ2-3	CASSLPRDRKTDTQYF
TRBV7-2	TRBJ1-2	CASSLGHPGNYGYTF
TRBV5-4	TRBJ2-2	CASSLYNPSAGELFF
TRBV5-1	TRBJ2-1	CASSKLSPAEQFF
TRBV5-1	TRBJ1-6	CASSVTGEYSPLHF
TRBV6-5	TRBJ2-3	CASRDRSTDTQYF
TRBV2	TRBJ1-1	CASSEAWVSTEAFF
TRBV6-5	TRBJ1-3	CASSYRSGRANTIYF
TRBV6-1	TRBJ2-7	CASSETRGRYEQYF
TRBV19	TRBJ1-5	CASSIIMGGNQPQHF
TRBV29-1	TRBJ1-2	CSVDPGQVTRGYTF
TRBV5-1	TRBJ2-7	CASSLGTGTGVREQYF
TRBV13	TRBJ2-1	CASSADVEEQFF
TRBV27	TRBJ1-2	CASSLGRGNYGYTF
TRBV9	TRBJ2-7	CASSAAPLAGVSEQYF
TRBV28	TRBJ1-1	CASSSTGMNTEAFF
TRBV19	TRBJ1-5	CASSTPNPMSGSHQPQHF
TRBV28	TRBJ2-1	CASSSSAGGLYNEQFF
TRBV9	TRBJ1-5	CASSQGQPQHF
TRBV5-1	TRBJ1-1	CASSLVRGVPLLNTEAFF
TRBV7-8	TRBJ2-5	CASSRARTSGGTFQETQYF
TRBV18	TRBJ2-5	CASSPPVAGGRQETQYF
TRBV28	TRBJ1-3	CASRTGPSGNTIYF
TRBV7-9	TRBJ2-3	CASSLPTIRTQYF